This TCR beta chain stems from a study of blood T cell repertoires in COVID-19. At the level of the study: From the United States, Italy and Spain came samples of acute and convalescent COVID-19. The cDNA or gDNA used as material had been derived from T cells, B-cell-depleted T cells, or PBMCs.

Authors' processing steps: Using reference gene primer amplification, nucleated cell counts were estimated. The data were produced by immunoSEQ multiplex PCR, yet TCRdb's version contains in-frame clones alone and is incomplete. V, J and clone size are those of that table, while D and trimming were read from the DNA. The data show approximately 25,000 clones, with around 83% seen just once and approximately 8.6% held by the top ten. Sequencing used peripheral blood. The sequence came from a human donor in a cohort sampled during active COVID-19.

CDR3 in amino acids: CASRLAQGAKNIQYF. The CDR3 DNA follows: TGTGCAAGTCGCTTAGCACAGGGGGCCAAAAACATTCAGTACTTC. The rearrangement links TRBV12-2 to TRBJ2-4; the table gives TRBD1 as D, unverified against the DNA. TRBV12-2 is a pseudogene locus. The CDR3 consists of 15 residues.